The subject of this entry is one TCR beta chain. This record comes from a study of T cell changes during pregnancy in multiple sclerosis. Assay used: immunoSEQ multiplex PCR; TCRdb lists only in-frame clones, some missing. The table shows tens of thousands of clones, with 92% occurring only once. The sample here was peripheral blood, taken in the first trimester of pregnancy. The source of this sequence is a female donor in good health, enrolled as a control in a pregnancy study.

As DNA, the CDR3 is TGTGCCAGCAGTGGACTAGCGGGAGGAGATACGCAGTATTTT. Protein sequence: CASSGLAGGDTQYF. The rearrangement uses TRBV6-1 and TRBJ2-3; TRBD2 matches 13 bases. CDR1 and CDR2 from the germline V gene are MNHNS and SASEGT. The CDR3 has 14 residues. Trimming at V came to 4 bases and at J to 5 bases, leaving 0 bases not matched to a gene.